The 19 T cell receptor beta chains presented below share a single source sample, sequenced in a study of cytomegalovirus exposure and HLA in healthy donors. PCR used 60 Vbeta primers and 13 Jbeta primers. Assay: immunoSEQ multiplex PCR; the TCRdb copy retains only in-frame clones and omits some. The table shows around 140,000 clones, with around 10% occurring only once. The sequenced sample was PBMCs. These receptors were taken from a woman between 35 and 50 years old in good health and CMV-seropositive.

This CDR3 reads CASSPVDRGQEQYF. The DNA for the CDR3 is TGTGCCAGCTCACCTGTTGACAGGGGGCAAGAGCAGTACTTC. The chain couples TRBV18 to TRBJ2-7; 10 bases fit TRBD1. J was trimmed by 7 bases and V by 3 bases; bases with no gene match: 6. This CDR3 has 14 amino acids. CDR1 and CDR2 from the germline V gene are KGHSH and LQKENI. Variable domain in full (rest from reference TRBV18 and TRBJ2-7): NAGVMQNPRHLVRRRGQEARLRCSPMKGHSHVYWYRQLPEEGLKFMVYLQKENIIDESGMPKERFSAEFPKEGPSILRIQQVVRGDSAAYFCASSPVDRGQEQYFGPGTRLTVT.

The chain couples TRBV19 to TRBJ2-7; D is possibly TRBD1 (5 bases). V lost 1 base to trimming and J lost 5 bases, with 12 bases between them. Germline CDR1 and CDR2: LNHDA and SQIVND (reference sequence). The CDR3 runs 14 residues. Here the CDR3 reads CASSIARARDEQYF. The CDR3 region has the DNA TGTGCCAGTAGTATAGCCAGGGCTCGGGACGAGCAGTACTTC. Together with reference TRBV19 and TRBJ2-7, the CDR3 gives the full variable domain: DGGITQSPKYLFRKEGQNVTLSCEQNLNHDAMYWYRQDPGQGLRLIYYSQIVNDFQKGDIAEGYSVSREKKESFPLTVTSAQKNPTAFYLCASSIARARDEQYFGPGTRLTVT.

This chain links TRBV27 with TRBJ2-1; D is perhaps TRBD1 (5 bases). Trimming took off 3 bases at V and 6 bases at J, with 9 bases between the two ends. CDR1 and CDR2 (germline): MNHEY, SMNVEV (reference sequence). The CDR3 spans 13 residues. The CDR3: CASSFQGINEQFF. CDR3 bases: TGTGCCAGCAGTTTCCAGGGAATCAATGAGCAGTTCTTC.

This chain uses TRBV19 with TRBJ2-7; TRBD1 matches 10 bases. This CDR3 spans 15 amino acids. After removal of 5 bases from V and 6 bases from J, the junction contained 10 bases not matched to a gene. Germline V CDR1 and CDR2: LNHDA, SQIVND (reference sequence). The CDR3 DNA reads as TGTGCCAGTAGTCACCCGGGACAGGGGTCCGTCGAGCAGTACTTC. Its translation is CASSHPGQGSVEQYF.

This clone has more than one count but fewer than ten. The genes are TRBV19 and TRBJ2-7; 7 nucleotides line up with TRBD2. The CDR3 loop spans 14 amino acids. Germline V CDR1 and CDR2: LNHDA, SQIVND (reference sequence). The ends lost 8 bases at V and 5 bases at J; junction bases unmatched: 12. The CDR3 is CASSRGASGHEQYF. CDR3 DNA sequence: TGTGCCAGTTCGCGAGGGGCTAGCGGCCACGAGCAGTACTTC.

CDR3 residues: CASSVLLAGGSKTQYF. CDR3 nucleotides: TGTGCCAGTAGTGTCCTACTAGCGGGGGGGAGTAAGACCCAGTACTTC. This rearrangement joins TRBV19 to TRBJ2-5; 13 bases match TRBD2. The CDR3 extends over 16 amino acids. Germline CDR1 is LNHDA and CDR2 is SQIVND (reference sequence). Trimming removed 5 bases from V and 6 bases from J; junction bases left unmatched: 9.

The V call is TRBV11-2, the J call TRBJ1-1; unclear D gene. Germline lookup yields CDR1 SGHAT and CDR2 FQNNGV. V was clipped by 5 bases and J by 2 bases, with 3 bases between them. The CDR3 is 11 amino acids. The CDR3 bases are TGTGCCAGCAGCCCTAACACTGAAGCTTTCTTT. Its protein is CASSPNTEAFF.

The sample holds a few counts of this clone. The rearrangement uses TRBV29-1 and TRBJ1-1; D unclear. Germline V CDR1 and CDR2: SQVTM, ANQGSEA. The V and J ends lost 4 bases and 0 bases respectively, with 9 bases between them. The CDR3 length is 13 residues. The DNA of the CDR3 is TGCAGCGTTGCGGGCGGGATGAACACTGAAGCTTTCTTT. Translation gives CSVAGGMNTEAFF.

The rearrangement links TRBV21-1 to TRBJ1-1. TRBV21-1 is flagged as a pseudogene. This CDR3 is 15 amino acids long. CDR3 bases: TGTGCCAGCAGCCAAAATTGGACTTGGAACACTGAAGCTTTCTTT. It encodes CASSQNWTWNTEAFF.

V is TRBV18 and J is TRBJ2-1; tentatively, D is TRBD1 (6 bases). The CDR3 loop spans 14 amino acids. Trimming stripped 3 bases from V and 6 bases from J, with 12 bases between. Germline-derived CDR1 and CDR2 are KGHSH and LQKENI. CDR3 sequence: CASSPGQGFNEQFF. CDR3 DNA sequence: TGTGCCAGCTCACCGGGACAAGGGTTCAATGAGCAGTTCTTC.

This clone has a handful of counts. The chain has TRBV9 and TRBJ2-7, with 8 bases lining up with TRBD1. Germline V gene data show CDR1 as SGDLS and CDR2 as YYNGEE. Unmatched junction bases numbered 7, after V lost 3 bases and J lost 5 bases. The CDR3 sequence is 14 residues long. In DNA form, the CDR3 reads TGTGCCAGCAGCGGGGGGACAGGTTTGAACGAGCAGTACTTC. It is translated as CASSGGTGLNEQYF.

The CDR3 bases are TGTGCCAGCAGCCCATGGGAGGGGGAAGGCACCGGGGAGCTGTTTTTT. Its translation: CASSPWEGEGTGELFF. The rearrangement links TRBV9 to TRBJ2-2; possible D gene TRBD2, 7 bases. This CDR3 spans 16 amino acids. V lost 4 bases and J lost 4, with 17 bases in between. Germline lookup yields CDR1 SGDLS and CDR2 YYNGEE.

A note on this clone: Other DNA sequences from this sample encode an identical CDR3 as well. CDR3 in amino acids: CASSLAQETQYF. The CDR3 nucleotides read TGCGCCAGCAGCTTGGCACAAGAGACCCAGTACTTC. J is TRBJ2-5 and V is TRBV5-1; no reliable D call. The V gene's germline CDR1 is SGHRS and CDR2 YFSETQ. The V and J ends lost 0 bases and 2 bases respectively, with 2 bases between them. This CDR3 has 12 amino acids.

This clone appeared a few times. The genes are TRBV12-5 and TRBJ2-5, with D maybe TRBD2 (7 bases). Trimming took 3 bases from V and 4 from J, leaving 15 bases between them. In germline, CDR1 is LGHNT, CDR2 FRNRAP. The CDR3 sequence is 15 residues long. In nucleotides, the CDR3 is TGTGCTAGTGGTTTTATCGGACGGGGGGCAGAGACCCAGTACTTC. Encoded protein: CASGFIGRGAETQYF.

This clone has more than one count but fewer than ten. The chain recombines TRBV10-3 with TRBJ2-1; D is uncertain. The CDR3 runs 13 residues. CDR1 is ENHRY and CDR2 is SYGVKD in the germline V gene. Between the trimmed V and J ends, which lost 6 bases and 2 bases, there was a span of 8 bases. The CDR3 coding sequence is TGTGCCATCAGGGTTCCGGCCTACAATGAGCAGTTCTTC. This codes for CAIRVPAYNEQFF.

This clone was counted a few times. The chain couples TRBV27 to TRBJ2-5; 11 nucleotides line up with TRBD2. CDR1 is MNHEY, CDR2 SMNVEV, per germline (reference sequence). J lost 5 bases, V lost 6 bases, and 2 bases had no gene match. This CDR3 has 13 residues. CDR3 DNA: TGTGCCAGCAGGATAGCGGGGGGGGAGACCCAGTACTTC. Translated, it gives CASRIAGGETQYF.

The chain uses TRBV29-1 and TRBJ2-7; 7 nucleotides match TRBD1. Germline V CDR1 and CDR2: SQVTM, ANQGSEA. Losses at the gene ends were 6 bases for V and 2 bases for J; bases not matched to a gene: 13. The CDR3 loop spans 15 amino acids. CDR3 protein: CSVCTGTASAYEQYF. The CDR3 nucleotides read TGCAGCGTGTGTACCGGGACAGCCTCAGCCTACGAGCAGTACTTC.

In this sample, this clone turned up a few times. The rearrangement links TRBV5-4 to TRBJ1-4; D is perhaps TRBD1 (6 bases). Per the germline V gene, CDR1 is SGHNT and CDR2 is YYREEE (reference sequence). CDR3 length: 13 residues. Trimming removed 0 bases from V and 8 bases from J, with 8 bases in between. The CDR3 sequence is CASSLDRDEKLFF. CDR3 sequence (DNA): TGTGCCAGCAGCTTGGACAGGGACGAAAAACTGTTTTTT.

The chain links TRBV5-6 to TRBJ1-2; D ambiguous. The germline V gene encodes CDR1 SGHDT and CDR2 YYEEEE. This CDR3 is 16 amino acids long. V gave up 5 bases and J gave up 3 bases, with 20 bases separating them. The CDR3 here is CASSQEGAGFDYGYTF. The CDR3 DNA sequence: TGTGCCAGCAGTCAAGAGGGAGCCGGGTTCGACTATGGCTACACCTTC.